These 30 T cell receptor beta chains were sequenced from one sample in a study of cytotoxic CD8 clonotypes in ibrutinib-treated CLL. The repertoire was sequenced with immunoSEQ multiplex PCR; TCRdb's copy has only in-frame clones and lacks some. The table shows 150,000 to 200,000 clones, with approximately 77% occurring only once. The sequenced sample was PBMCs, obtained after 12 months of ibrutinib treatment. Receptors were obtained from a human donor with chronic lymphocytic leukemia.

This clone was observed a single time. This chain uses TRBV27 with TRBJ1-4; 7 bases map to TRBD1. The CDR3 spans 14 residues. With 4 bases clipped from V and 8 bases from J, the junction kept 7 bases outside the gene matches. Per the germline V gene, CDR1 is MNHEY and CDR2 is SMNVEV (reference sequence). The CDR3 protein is CASSSRGVREKLFF. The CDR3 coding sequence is TGTGCCAGCAGTTCCAGGGGGGTGCGGGAAAAACTGTTTTTT. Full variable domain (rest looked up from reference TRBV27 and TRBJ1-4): EAQVTQNPRYLITVTGKKLTVTCSQNMNHEYMSWYRQDPGLGLRQIYYSMNVEVTDKGDVPEGYKVSRKEKRNFPLILESPSPNQTSLYFCASSSRGVREKLFFGSGTQLSVL.

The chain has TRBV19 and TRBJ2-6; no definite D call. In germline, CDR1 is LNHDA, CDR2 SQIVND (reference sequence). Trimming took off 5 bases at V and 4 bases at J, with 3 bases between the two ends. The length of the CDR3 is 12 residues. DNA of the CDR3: TGTGCCAGTAGTCAGGGGGCCAACGTCCTGACTTTC. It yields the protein CASSQGANVLTF.

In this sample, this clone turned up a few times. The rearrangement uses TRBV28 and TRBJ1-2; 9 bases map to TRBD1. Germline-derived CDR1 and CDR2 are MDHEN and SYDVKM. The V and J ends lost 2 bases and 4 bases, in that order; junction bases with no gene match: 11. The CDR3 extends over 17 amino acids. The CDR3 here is CASSLVSGSDRGYGYTF. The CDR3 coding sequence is TGTGCCAGCAGTTTAGTGTCCGGGTCGGACAGGGGCTATGGCTACACCTTC.

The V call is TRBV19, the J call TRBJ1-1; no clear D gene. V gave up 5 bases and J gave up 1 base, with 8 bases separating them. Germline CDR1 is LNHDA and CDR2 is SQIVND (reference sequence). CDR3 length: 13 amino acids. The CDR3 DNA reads TGTGCCAGTAGTTCACAAAGGAACACTGAAGCTTTCTTT. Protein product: CASSSQRNTEAFF.

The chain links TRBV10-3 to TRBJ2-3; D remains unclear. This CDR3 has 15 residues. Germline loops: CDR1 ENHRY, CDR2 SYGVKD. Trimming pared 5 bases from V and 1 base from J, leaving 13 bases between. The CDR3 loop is CAISTRASGTDTQYF. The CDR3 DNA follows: TGTGCCATCAGTACCCGGGCTTCCGGCACAGATACGCAGTATTTT.

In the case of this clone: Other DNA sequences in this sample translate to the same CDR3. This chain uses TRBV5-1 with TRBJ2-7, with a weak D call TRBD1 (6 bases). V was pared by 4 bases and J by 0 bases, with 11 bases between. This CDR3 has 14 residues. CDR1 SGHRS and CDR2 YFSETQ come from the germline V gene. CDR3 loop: CASSPRQVSYEQYF. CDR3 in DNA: TGCGCCAGCAGCCCGCGACAGGTCTCCTACGAGCAGTACTTC.

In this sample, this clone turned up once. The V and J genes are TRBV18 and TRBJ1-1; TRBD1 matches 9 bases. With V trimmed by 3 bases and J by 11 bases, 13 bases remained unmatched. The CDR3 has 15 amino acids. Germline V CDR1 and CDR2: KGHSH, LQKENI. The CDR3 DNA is TGTGCCAGCTCACCTCCCGGACAGGGGTTGGTATACGCTTTCTTT. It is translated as CASSPPGQGLVYAFF.

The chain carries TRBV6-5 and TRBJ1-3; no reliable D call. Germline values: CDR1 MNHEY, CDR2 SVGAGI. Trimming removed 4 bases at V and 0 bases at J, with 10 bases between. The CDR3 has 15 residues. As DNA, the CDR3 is TGTGCCAGCAGTTTGGACGCAGCCTCTGGAAACACCATATATTTT. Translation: CASSLDAASGNTIYF.

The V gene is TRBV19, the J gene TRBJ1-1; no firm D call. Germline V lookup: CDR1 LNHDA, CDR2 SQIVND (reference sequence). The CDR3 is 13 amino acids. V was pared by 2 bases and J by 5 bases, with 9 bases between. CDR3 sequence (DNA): TGTGCCAGTAGTATATTGGGCAGAACTGAAGCTTTCTTT. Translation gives CASSILGRTEAFF.

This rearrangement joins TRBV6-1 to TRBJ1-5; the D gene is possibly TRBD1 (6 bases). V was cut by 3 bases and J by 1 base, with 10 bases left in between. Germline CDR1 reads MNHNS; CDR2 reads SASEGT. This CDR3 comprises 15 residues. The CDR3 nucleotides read TGTGCCAGCAGTGATTCAAGGGGGAGCAATCAGCCCCAGCATTTT. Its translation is CASSDSRGSNQPQHF.

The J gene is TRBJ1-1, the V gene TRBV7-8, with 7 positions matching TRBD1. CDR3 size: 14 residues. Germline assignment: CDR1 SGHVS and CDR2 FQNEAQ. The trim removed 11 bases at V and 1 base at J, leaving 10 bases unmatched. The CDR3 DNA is TGTGCCGCAGGGGGTCCGGGTCGGAACACTGAAGCTTTCTTT. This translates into CAAGGPGRNTEAFF.

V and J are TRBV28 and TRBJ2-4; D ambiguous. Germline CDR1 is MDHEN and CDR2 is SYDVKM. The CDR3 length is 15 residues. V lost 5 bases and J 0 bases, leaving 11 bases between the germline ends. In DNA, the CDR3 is TGTGCCAGCAGTCCCCAACAACTAGCCAAAAACATTCAGTACTTC. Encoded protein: CASSPQQLAKNIQYF.

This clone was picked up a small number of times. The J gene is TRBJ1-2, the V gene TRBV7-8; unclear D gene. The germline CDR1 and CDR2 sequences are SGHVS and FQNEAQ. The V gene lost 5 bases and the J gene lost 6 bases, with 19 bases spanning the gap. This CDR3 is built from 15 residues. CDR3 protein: CASSPSRLRDDGYTF. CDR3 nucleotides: TGTGCCAGCAGCCCTAGTCGTTTAAGGGATGATGGCTACACCTTC.

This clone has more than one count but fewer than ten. CDR3 loop: CASSQITDTQYF. The CDR3 DNA follows: TGCGCCAGCAGCCAAATAACAGATACGCAGTATTTT. The chain has TRBV4-3 and TRBJ2-3; D unclear. From germline, CDR1 is LGHNA and CDR2 YSLEER. The ends were cut back, 2 bases at V and 3 bases at J, with 3 bases in the middle. This CDR3 spans 12 amino acids.

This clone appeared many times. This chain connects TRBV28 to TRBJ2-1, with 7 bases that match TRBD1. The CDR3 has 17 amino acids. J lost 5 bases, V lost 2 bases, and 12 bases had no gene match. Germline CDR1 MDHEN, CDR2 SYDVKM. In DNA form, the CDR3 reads TGTGCCAGCAGTTTACCACAGGACAGGTTGGCGGACAATGAGCAGTTCTTC. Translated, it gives CASSLPQDRLADNEQFF.

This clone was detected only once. CDR3 residues: CASLDGRREAFF. CDR3 sequence (DNA): TGTGCCAGCCTAGATGGCAGGCGCGAAGCTTTCTTT. V is TRBV6-1 and J is TRBJ1-1; D uncertain. The CDR3 has 12 amino acids. Trimming removed 8 bases from V and 8 bases from J, with 15 bases in between. Looked up from germline, CDR1 is MNHNS and CDR2 is SASEGT.

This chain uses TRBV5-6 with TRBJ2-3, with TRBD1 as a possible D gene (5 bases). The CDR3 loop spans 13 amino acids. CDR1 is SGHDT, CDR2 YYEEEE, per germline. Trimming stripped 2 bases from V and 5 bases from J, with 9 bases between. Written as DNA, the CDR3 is TGTGCCAGCAGCTTTAGGGGCGAAGATACGCAGTATTTT. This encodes CASSFRGEDTQYF. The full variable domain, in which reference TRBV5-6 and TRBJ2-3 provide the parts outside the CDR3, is DAGVTQSPTHLIKTRGQQVTLRCSPKSGHDTVSWYQQALGQGPQFIFQYYEEEERQRGNFPDRFSGHQFPNYSSELNVNALLLGDSALYLCASSFRGEDTQYFGPGTRLTVL.

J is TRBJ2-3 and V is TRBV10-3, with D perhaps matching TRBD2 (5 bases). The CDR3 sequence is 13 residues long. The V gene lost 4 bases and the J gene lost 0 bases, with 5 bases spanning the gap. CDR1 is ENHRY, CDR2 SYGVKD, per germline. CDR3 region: CAISGTSTDTQYF. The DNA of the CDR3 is TGTGCCATCAGTGGGACTAGCACAGATACGCAGTATTTT.

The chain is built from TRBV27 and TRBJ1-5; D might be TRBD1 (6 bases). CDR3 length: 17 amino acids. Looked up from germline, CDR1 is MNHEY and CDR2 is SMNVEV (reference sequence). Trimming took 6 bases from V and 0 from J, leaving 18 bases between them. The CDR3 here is CASRGTSFRYSNQPQHF. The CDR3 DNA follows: TGTGCCAGCAGGGGGACATCCTTTAGATATAGCAATCAGCCCCAGCATTTT.

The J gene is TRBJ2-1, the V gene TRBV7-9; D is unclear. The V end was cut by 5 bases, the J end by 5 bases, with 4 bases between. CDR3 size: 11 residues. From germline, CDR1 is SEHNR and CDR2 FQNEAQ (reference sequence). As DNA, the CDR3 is TGTGCCAGCAGCCCGCACAATGAGCAGTTCTTC. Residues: CASSPHNEQFF.

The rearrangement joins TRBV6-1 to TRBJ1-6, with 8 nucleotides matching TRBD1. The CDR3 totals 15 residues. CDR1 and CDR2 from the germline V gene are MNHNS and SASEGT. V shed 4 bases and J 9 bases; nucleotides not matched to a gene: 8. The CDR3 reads CASSARDRSSSPLHF. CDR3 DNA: TGTGCCAGCAGTGCCCGGGACAGGTCATCTTCACCCCTCCACTTT.

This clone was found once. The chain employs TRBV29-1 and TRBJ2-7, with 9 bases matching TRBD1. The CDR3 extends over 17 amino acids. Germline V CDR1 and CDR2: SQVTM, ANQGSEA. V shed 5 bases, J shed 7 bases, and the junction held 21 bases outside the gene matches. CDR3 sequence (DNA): TGCAGCGTTAGCTACAGCCGGCCGGGACAGGGCTTCACAGAGCAGTACTTC. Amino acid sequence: CSVSYSRPGQGFTEQYF.

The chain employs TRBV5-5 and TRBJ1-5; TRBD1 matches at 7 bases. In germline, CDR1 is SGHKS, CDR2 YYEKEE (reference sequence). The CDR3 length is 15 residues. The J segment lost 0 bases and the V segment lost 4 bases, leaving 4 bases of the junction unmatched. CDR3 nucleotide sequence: TGTGCCAGCAGCACCGGGACAGCTAGCAATCAGCCCCAGCATTTT. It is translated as CASSTGTASNQPQHF.

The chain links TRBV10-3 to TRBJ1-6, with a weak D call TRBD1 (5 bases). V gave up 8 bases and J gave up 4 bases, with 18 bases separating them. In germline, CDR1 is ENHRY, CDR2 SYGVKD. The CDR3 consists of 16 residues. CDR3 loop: CAIGARSGLYNSPLHF. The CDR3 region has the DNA TGTGCCATCGGGGCCCGGTCGGGATTATATAATTCACCCCTCCACTTT.

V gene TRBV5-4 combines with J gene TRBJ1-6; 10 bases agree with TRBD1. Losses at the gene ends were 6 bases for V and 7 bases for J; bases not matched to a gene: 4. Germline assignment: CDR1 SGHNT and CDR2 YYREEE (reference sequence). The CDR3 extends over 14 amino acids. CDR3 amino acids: CASNQDRGNSPLHF. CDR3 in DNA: TGTGCCAGCAACCAGGACAGGGGGAATTCACCCCTCCACTTT. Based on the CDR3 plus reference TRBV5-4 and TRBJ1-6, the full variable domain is ETGVTQSPTHLIKTRGQQVTLRCSSQSGHNTVSWYQQALGQGPQFIFQYYREEENGRGNFPPRFSGLQFPNYSSELNVNALELDDSALYLCASNQDRGNSPLHFGNGTRLTVT.

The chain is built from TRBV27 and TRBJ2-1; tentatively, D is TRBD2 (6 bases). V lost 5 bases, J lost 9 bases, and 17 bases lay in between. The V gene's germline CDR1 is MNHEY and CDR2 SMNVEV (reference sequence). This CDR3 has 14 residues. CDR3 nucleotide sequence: TGTGCCAGCAGTAAAACGGGAGTGTTTAGTGAGCAGTTCTTC. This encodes CASSKTGVFSEQFF.

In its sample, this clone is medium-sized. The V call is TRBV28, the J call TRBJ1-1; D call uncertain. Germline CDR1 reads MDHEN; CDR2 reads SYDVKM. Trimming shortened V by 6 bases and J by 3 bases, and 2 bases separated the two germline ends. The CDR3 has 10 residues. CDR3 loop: CASRDTEAFF. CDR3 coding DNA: TGTGCCAGCAGGGACACTGAAGCTTTCTTT.

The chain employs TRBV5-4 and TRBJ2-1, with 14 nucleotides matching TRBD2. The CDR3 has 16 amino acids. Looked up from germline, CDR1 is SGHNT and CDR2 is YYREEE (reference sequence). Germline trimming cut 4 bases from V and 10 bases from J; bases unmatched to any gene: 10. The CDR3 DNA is TGTGCCAGCAGCCAGGCGACTAGCGGGGGGGCGAGGGAGCAGTTCTTC. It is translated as CASSQATSGGAREQFF.

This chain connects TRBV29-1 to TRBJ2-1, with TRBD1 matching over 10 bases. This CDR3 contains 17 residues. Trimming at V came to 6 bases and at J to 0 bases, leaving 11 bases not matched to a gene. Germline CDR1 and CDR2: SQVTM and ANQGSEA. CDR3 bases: TGCAGCGTGGCAACTCCGGGACAGGGGAGCTCCTACAATGAGCAGTTCTTC. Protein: CSVATPGQGSSYNEQFF.

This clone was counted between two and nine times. For the CDR3, the DNA is TGCGCCAGCAGCTTAGGGACTAGCCTTGAGACCCAGTACTTC. It yields the protein CASSLGTSLETQYF. The chain couples TRBV5-1 to TRBJ2-5, with 9 bases fitting TRBD2. Germline V gene data show CDR1 as SGHRS and CDR2 as YFSETQ. The CDR3 consists of 14 residues. After removal of 2 bases from V and 5 bases from J, the junction contained 4 bases not matched to a gene.